The following is a T cell receptor (beta chain) sequence with its context. Per the authors' pipeline: Nucleated cell counts were estimated from reference gene primer amplification. This table comes from immunoSEQ multiplex PCR, and its TCRdb copy is limited to in-frame clones, with some not included. V and J calls plus clone size are reproduced from that table; the DNA served to infer D and trimming. The sample holds over 200,000 clones, 70% to 85% seen once. This entry is derived from a study of blood T cell repertoires in COVID-19. Study at large: From T cells, B-cell-depleted T cells, or PBMCs came the material, which was cDNA or gDNA.

The V segment lost 5 bases and the J segment 3 bases; nucleotides outside the gene matches: 13. The length of the CDR3 is 17 residues. Germline-derived CDR1 and CDR2 are LNHDA and SQIVND (reference sequence). The material sequenced was peripheral blood. The TCR was taken from a woman aged 80 or over with acute or convalescent COVID-19. The chain combines TRBV19 with TRBJ1-5, with 7 bases aligning to TRBD1. This chain's CDR3 is CASSSTPNRGNNQPQHF. Written as DNA, the CDR3 is TGTGCCAGTAGTTCAACCCCGAACAGGGGCAACAATCAGCCCCAGCATTTT.